A single sample gave rise to the 12 T cell receptor beta chains below, sequenced in a study of CD8+CD57+ T cells in acquired aplastic anemia. Both TCR beta VDJ combination and CDR3 sequence profiling were carried out. Genomic DNA was the template for this profiling. TCRdb itself ran the reads through MiXCR, one entry per CDR3 protein. This table holds a few hundred thousand distinct CDR3 sequences, roughly 55% found once. Sequenced: sorted CD4+, CD8+, or CD8+CD57+ T cells (not recorded which) from PBMCs. The receptors originated from a human donor in good health.

The chain couples TRBV10-3 to TRBJ2-3; 11 bases line up with TRBD2. V shed 10 bases, J shed 1 base, and the junction held 4 bases outside the gene matches. The CDR3 has 14 amino acids. Germline lookup yields CDR1 ENHRY and CDR2 SYGVKD. The CDR3 nucleotides are TGTGCCACCACACTAGCGGGGGGCACAGATACGCAGTATTTT. This sequence encodes CATTLAGGTDTQYF.

In this sample, this clonotype turned up many times. The genes are TRBV9 and TRBJ1-5; no clear D gene. This CDR3 has 13 residues. Germline loops: CDR1 SGDLS, CDR2 YYNGEE. V was trimmed by 0 bases and J by 7 bases, leaving 8 bases between them. The CDR3 bases are TGTGCCAGCAGCGTAGCAGCGGGCCAGCCCCAGCATTTT. Protein: CASSVAAGQPQHF.

This clonotype was seen only a few times. V is TRBV20-1 and J is TRBJ1-6; D perhaps matches TRBD1 (6 bases). V was trimmed by 3 bases and J by 9 bases, leaving 9 bases between them. Per germline, CDR1 DFQATT and CDR2 SNEGSKA (reference sequence). The CDR3 sequence is 12 residues long. CDR3 amino acids: CSARDSTSPLHF. CDR3 DNA: TGCAGTGCTAGGGACAGCACTTCACCCCTCCACTTT.

This clonotype has at least ten counts. The chain employs TRBV29-1 and TRBJ2-7; tentative D call: TRBD1 (6 bases). V was cut by 6 bases and J by 3 bases, with 12 bases left in between. Per germline, CDR1 SQVTM and CDR2 ANQGSEA. The CDR3 extends over 12 amino acids. CDR3 DNA: TGCAGCGTGTGGGACAAAAACTACGAGCAGTACTTC. This gives the protein CSVWDKNYEQYF.

This clonotype appeared many times. The rearrangement uses TRBV6-5 and TRBJ1-1; D is ambiguous. The V end was cut by 6 bases, the J end by 0 bases, with 20 bases between. The CDR3 extends over 17 amino acids. Germline CDR1 is MNHEY and CDR2 is SVGAGI. The CDR3, as DNA: TGTGCCAGCAGCCGCGCGGGAAGGAATATCATGAACACTGAAGCTTTCTTT. It codes for CASSRAGRNIMNTEAFF.

This clonotype has at least ten counts. This sequence joins TRBV6-2 or TRBV6-3 and TRBJ1-4, with a weak D call TRBD1 (6 bases). Per the germline V gene, CDR1 is MNHEY and CDR2 is SVGEGT. V shed 2 bases and J shed 16 bases, with 17 bases lying between them. The CDR3 extends over 13 amino acids. For the CDR3, the DNA is TGTGCCAGCAGTTACAGTATGGGGGCGCGCCCGTTTTTT. As protein: CASSYSMGARPFF.

This clonotype was counted only a few times. The chain joins TRBV15 to TRBJ1-1, with D unclear. Trimming removed 0 bases at V and 0 bases at J, with 5 bases between. Germline-derived CDR1 and CDR2 are LNHNV and YYDKDF (reference sequence). CDR3 length equals 14 residues. CDR3 in amino acids: CATSREAVNTEAFF. The CDR3 region has the DNA TGTGCCACCAGCAGAGAGGCGGTGAACACTGAAGCTTTCTTT.

The chain is built from TRBV7-8 and TRBJ2-7, with D possibly matching TRBD2 (6 bases). CDR3 length: 15 residues. Germline V gene data show CDR1 as SGHVS and CDR2 as FQNEAQ. Trimming stripped 2 bases from V and 7 bases from J, with 18 bases between. CDR3 amino acids: CASSLQGLSGREQYF. CDR3 in DNA: TGTGCCAGCAGCTTACAGGGACTGTCGGGGAGGGAGCAGTACTTC. Together with reference TRBV7-8 and TRBJ2-7, the CDR3 gives the full variable domain: GAGVSQSPRYKVAKRGQDVALRCDPISGHVSLFWYQQALGQGPEFLTYFQNEAQLDKSGLPSDRFFAERPEGSVSTLKIQRTQQEDSAVYLCASSLQGLSGREQYFGPGTRLTVT.

The V gene is TRBV15, the J gene TRBJ2-7; D call uncertain. Between the trimmed V and J ends, which lost 0 bases and 4 bases, there was a span of 10 bases. The germline gives CDR1 LNHNV, CDR2 YYDKDF (reference sequence). CDR3 length: 14 amino acids. The CDR3: CATSRDKARYEQYF. CDR3 in DNA: TGTGCCACCAGCAGAGATAAGGCCAGATACGAGCAGTACTTC.

The chain employs TRBV7-8 and TRBJ2-7, with D perhaps being TRBD1 or TRBD2 (5 bases each). CDR1 is SGHVS and CDR2 is FQNEAQ in the germline V gene. The CDR3 covers 12 residues. V was pared by 5 bases and J by 7 bases, with 12 bases between. DNA for the CDR3: TGTGCCAGCAGCCACGGGACGGATGAGCAGTACTTC. Residues: CASSHGTDEQYF.

In its sample, this clonotype was seen many times. The chain links TRBV6-5 to TRBJ1-1, with TRBD1 as a possible D gene (6 bases). The CDR3 is 15 residues long. V was trimmed by 5 bases and J by 3 bases, leaving 16 bases between them. The germline V gene has CDR1 MNHEY and CDR2 SVGAGI. CDR3 DNA: TGTGCCAGCAGTCCCACAGGGCCCTCGGACACTGAAGCTTTCTTT. This encodes CASSPTGPSDTEAFF.

Relative to its sample, this clonotype is medium-sized. DNA for the CDR3: TGTGCCAGCAGTGTGAGGGACTACGAGCAGTACTTC. Amino acids: CASSVRDYEQYF. V gene TRBV2 combines with J gene TRBJ2-7; the D gene is possibly TRBD2 (5 bases). Trimming left V 4 bases short and J 3 bases short, with 7 bases between. Germline CDR1 SNHLY, CDR2 FYNNEI. CDR3 length: 12 residues. The whole variable domain, filled in from reference TRBV2 and TRBJ2-7, reads EPEVTQTPSHQVTQMGQEVILRCVPISNHLYFYWYRQILGQKVEFLVSFYNNEISEKSEIFDDQFSVERPDGSNFTLKIRSTKLEDSAMYFCASSVRDYEQYFGPGTRLTVT.